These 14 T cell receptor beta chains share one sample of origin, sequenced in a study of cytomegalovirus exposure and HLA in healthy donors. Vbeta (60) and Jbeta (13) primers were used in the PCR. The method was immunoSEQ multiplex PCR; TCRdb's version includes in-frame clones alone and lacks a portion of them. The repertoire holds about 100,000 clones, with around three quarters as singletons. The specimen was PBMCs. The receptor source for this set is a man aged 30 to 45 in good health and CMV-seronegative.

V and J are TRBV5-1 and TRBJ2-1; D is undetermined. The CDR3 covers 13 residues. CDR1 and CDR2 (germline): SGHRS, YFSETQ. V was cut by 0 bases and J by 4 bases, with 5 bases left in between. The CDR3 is CASSLAKYNEQFF. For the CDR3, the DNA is TGCGCCAGCAGCTTGGCCAAATACAATGAGCAGTTCTTC.

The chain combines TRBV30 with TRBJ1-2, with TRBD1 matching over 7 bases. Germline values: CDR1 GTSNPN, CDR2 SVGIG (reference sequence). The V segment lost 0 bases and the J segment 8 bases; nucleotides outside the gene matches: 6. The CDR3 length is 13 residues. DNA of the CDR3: TGTGCCTGGAGTGTTCGGGACAGTCGGGGCTACACCTTC. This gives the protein CAWSVRDSRGYTF.

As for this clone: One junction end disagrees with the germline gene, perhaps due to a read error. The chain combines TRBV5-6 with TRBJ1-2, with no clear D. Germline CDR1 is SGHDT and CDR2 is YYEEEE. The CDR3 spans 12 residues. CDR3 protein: CASGSPSGVFNF. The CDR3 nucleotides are TGTGCCAGCGGCTCACCCTCGGGAGTGTTCAACTTC.

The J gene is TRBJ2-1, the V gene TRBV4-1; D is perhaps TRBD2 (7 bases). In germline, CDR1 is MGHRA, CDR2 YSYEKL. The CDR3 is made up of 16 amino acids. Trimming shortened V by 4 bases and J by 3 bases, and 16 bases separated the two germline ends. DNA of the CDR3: TGCGCCAGCAGCCTCCTTTGGGGAGGGGGCTACAATGAGCAGTTCTTC. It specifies CASSLLWGGGYNEQFF.

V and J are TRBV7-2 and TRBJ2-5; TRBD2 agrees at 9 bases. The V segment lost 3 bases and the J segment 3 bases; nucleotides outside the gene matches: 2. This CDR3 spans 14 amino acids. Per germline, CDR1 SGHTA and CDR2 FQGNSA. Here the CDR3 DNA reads TGTGCCAGCAGCTTTCAGCGGGGGGAAGAGACCCAGTACTTC. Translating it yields CASSFQRGEETQYF.

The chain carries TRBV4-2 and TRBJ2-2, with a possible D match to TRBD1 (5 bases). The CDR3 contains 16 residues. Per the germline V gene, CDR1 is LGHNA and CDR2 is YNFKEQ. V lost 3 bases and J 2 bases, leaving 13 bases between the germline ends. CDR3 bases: TGTGCCAGCAGCCATGCACCCGGACAAAACACCGGGGAGCTGTTTTTT. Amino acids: CASSHAPGQNTGELFF.

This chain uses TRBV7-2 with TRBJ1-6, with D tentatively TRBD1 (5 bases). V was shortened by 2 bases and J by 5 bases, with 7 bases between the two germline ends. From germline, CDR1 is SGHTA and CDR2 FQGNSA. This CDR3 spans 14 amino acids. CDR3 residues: CASSLPRDNSPLHF. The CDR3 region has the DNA TGTGCCAGCAGCTTACCCAGGGATAATTCACCCCTCCACTTT.

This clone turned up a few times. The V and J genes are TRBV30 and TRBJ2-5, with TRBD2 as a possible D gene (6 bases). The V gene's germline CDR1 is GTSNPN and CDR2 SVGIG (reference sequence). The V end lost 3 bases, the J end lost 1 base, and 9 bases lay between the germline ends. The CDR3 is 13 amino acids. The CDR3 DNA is TGTGCCTGGAGGGGGACTTTCCAAGAGACCCAGTACTTC. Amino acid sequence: CAWRGTFQETQYF.

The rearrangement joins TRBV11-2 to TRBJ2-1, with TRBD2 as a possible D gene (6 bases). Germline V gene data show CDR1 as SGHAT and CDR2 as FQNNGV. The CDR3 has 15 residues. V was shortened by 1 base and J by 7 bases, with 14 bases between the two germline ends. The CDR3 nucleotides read TGTGCCAGCAGCTTAGTGACCGGGAGTCGGAATGAGCAGTTCTTC. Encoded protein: CASSLVTGSRNEQFF. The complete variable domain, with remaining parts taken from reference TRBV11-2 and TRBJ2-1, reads EAGVAQSPRYKIIEKRQSVAFWCNPISGHATLYWYQQILGQGPKLLIQFQNNGVVDDSQLPKDRFSAERLKGVDSTLKIQPAKLEDSAVYLCASSLVTGSRNEQFFGPGTRLTVL.

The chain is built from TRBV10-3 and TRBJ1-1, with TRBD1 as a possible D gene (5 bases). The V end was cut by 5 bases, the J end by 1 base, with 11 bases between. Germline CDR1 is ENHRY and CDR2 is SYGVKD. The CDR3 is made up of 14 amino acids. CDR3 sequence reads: CAISLTRENTEAFF. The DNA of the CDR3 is TGTGCCATCAGTCTCACCAGGGAGAACACTGAAGCTTTCTTT.

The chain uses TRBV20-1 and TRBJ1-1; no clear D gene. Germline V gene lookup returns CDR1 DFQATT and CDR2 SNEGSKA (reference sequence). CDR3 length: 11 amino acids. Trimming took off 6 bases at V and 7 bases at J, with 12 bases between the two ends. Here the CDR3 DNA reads TGCAGTGCCTTGAGGGAGATTGAAGCTTTCTTT. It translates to CSALREIEAFF.

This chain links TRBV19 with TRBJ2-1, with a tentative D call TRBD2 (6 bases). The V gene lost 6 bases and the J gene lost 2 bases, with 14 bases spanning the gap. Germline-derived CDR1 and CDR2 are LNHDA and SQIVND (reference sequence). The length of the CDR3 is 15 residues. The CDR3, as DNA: TGTGCCAGTAGGCCACCGGGACTTACCTACAATGAGCAGTTCTTC. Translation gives CASRPPGLTYNEQFF. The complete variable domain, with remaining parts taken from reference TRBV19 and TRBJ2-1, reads DGGITQSPKYLFRKEGQNVTLSCEQNLNHDAMYWYRQDPGQGLRLIYYSQIVNDFQKGDIAEGYSVSREKKESFPLTVTSAQKNPTAFYLCASRPPGLTYNEQFFGPGTRLTVL.

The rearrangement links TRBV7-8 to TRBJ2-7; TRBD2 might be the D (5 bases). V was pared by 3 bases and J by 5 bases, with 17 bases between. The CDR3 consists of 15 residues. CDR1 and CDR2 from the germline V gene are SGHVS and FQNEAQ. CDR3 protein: CASSLRHGVGDEQYF. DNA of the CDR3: TGTGCCAGCAGCTTGCGTCATGGGGTCGGGGACGAGCAGTACTTC.

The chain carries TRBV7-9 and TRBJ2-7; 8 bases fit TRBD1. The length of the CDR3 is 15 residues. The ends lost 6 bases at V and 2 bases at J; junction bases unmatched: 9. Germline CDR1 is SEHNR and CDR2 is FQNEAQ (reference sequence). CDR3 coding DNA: TGTGCCAGCAGTCTACTTATGACAGGGGCCTACGAGCAGTACTTC. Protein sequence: CASSLLMTGAYEQYF.